Listed below are T cell receptor beta chains from one sample, sequenced in a study of Graves' ophthalmopathy and Graves' hyperthyroidism. TCRdb analysed the multiplex PCR reads with MiXCR anew, one entry per CDR3 protein. In the table there are around 340,000 distinct CDR3 sequences, around a sixth of which are singletons. The sequencing input was peripheral blood. The receptors were gathered from an adult man with Graves' ophthalmopathy. CDR3s include the opening cysteine and the closing phenylalanine or tryptophan. The order of the fields is V gene, J gene, D gene, clone size, CDR3 DNA, CDR3 protein. The D gene is left open where the match is weak. The listing skips clone size in some rows; elsewhere it reads once, few, many or a size class.

v_call: TRBV28
j_call: TRBJ1-1
d_call: TRBD1
clone_size: many
cdr3_nt: TGTGCCAGCAAAAGGGGGCCAGTTGAAGCTTTCTTT
cdr3_aa: CASKRGPVEAFF

v_call: TRBV11-1
j_call: TRBJ2-2
d_call: NA
clone_size: many
cdr3_nt: TGTGCCAGCAGCCCATCCGGCGGGACCGTGTTTTGGGGGGAGCTGTTTTTT
cdr3_aa: CASSPSGGTVFWGELFF

v_call: TRBV29-1
j_call: TRBJ1-1
d_call: TRBD1
clone_size: many
cdr3_nt: TGCAGCGTTCGGACAGGGGATCACGGTGAAGCTTTCTTT
cdr3_aa: CSVRTGDHGEAFF

v_call: TRBV5-1
j_call: TRBJ1-1
d_call: NA
clone_size: many
cdr3_nt: TGCGCCAGCAGACTGACGGAAAACACTGAAGCTTTCTTT
cdr3_aa: CASRLTENTEAFF

v_call: TRBV29-1
j_call: TRBJ2-7
d_call: TRBD1
clone_size: many
cdr3_nt: TGCAGCGTTCGGACAGGGGCTTACGAGCAGTACTTC
cdr3_aa: CSVRTGAYEQYF

v_call: TRBV7-3
j_call: TRBJ2-2
d_call: NA
clone_size: many
cdr3_nt: TGTGCCAGCAGCTTAAGTAGCAATTCGCTGTTTTTT
cdr3_aa: CASSLSSNSLFF

v_call: TRBV6-1
j_call: TRBJ1-3
d_call: NA
clone_size: many
cdr3_nt: TGTGCCAGCAGTAGGGACCCAAGGACAGCTGGAAACACCATATATTTT
cdr3_aa: CASSRDPRTAGNTIYF

v_call: TRBV2
j_call: TRBJ2-5
d_call: NA
clone_size: many
cdr3_nt: TGTGCCAGCAGTGAAGACCAAGAGACCCAGTACTTC
cdr3_aa: CASSEDQETQYF

v_call: TRBV20-1
j_call: TRBJ2-7
d_call: NA
clone_size: many
cdr3_nt: TGCAGTGGTGAACGGGGGTTGGGGCAGTACTTC
cdr3_aa: CSGERGLGQYF

v_call: TRBV12-3/TRBV12-4
j_call: TRBJ1-1
d_call: NA
clone_size: many
cdr3_nt: TGTGCCAGCAGTTTGGTACAGGGTAGAGGAGCTCTCTTT
cdr3_aa: CASSLVQGRGALF

v_call: TRBV20-1
j_call: TRBJ1-2
d_call: NA
clone_size: NA
cdr3_nt: TGCAGTGCTTACAGGGCAACTAACTATGGCTACACCTTC
cdr3_aa: CSAYRATNYGYTF

v_call: TRBV6-5
j_call: TRBJ2-7
d_call: TRBD1
clone_size: many
cdr3_nt: TGTGCCAGCACTCCCGGGCCAGGGGGAACGAGCCAGTACTTC
cdr3_aa: CASTPGPGGTSQYF

v_call: TRBV29-1
j_call: TRBJ2-7
d_call: NA
clone_size: many
cdr3_nt: TGCAGCGTAACTACAGGGTACGAGCAGTACTTC
cdr3_aa: CSVTTGYEQYF

v_call: TRBV27
j_call: TRBJ1-6
d_call: TRBD1
clone_size: few
cdr3_nt: TGTGCCAGCAGTTCCTCCGGGACAGTCAATTCACCCCTCCACTTT
cdr3_aa: CASSSSGTVNSPLHF

v_call: TRBV6-1
j_call: TRBJ1-1
d_call: NA
clone_size: NA
cdr3_nt: TGTGCCAGCACCTCCGGGACGAGGTGGTTGGCTTTCTTT
cdr3_aa: CASTSGTRWLAFF

v_call: TRBV12-3/TRBV12-4
j_call: TRBJ1-1
d_call: TRBD1
clone_size: NA
cdr3_nt: TGTGCCAGCAGCATTAGACAGGGGACCACTGAAGCTTTCTTT
cdr3_aa: CASSIRQGTTEAFF

v_call: TRBV5-6
j_call: TRBJ1-5
d_call: NA
clone_size: NA
cdr3_nt: TGTGCCAGCAGGGACATGAGGGGACAAAAAAATCAGCCCCAGCATTTT
cdr3_aa: CASRDMRGQKNQPQHF

v_call: TRBV7-2
j_call: TRBJ1-2
d_call: NA
clone_size: NA
cdr3_nt: TGTGCCAGCAGCTCCTTAACTGGGTCCCTTGGCTACACCTTC
cdr3_aa: CASSSLTGSLGYTF

v_call: TRBV12-3/TRBV12-4
j_call: TRBJ1-6
d_call: NA
clone_size: many
cdr3_nt: TGTGCCAGCAGTTTATTCAGGCTCTCCTATAATTCACCCCTCCACTTT
cdr3_aa: CASSLFRLSYNSPLHF

v_call: TRBV4-3
j_call: TRBJ1-2
d_call: TRBD1
clone_size: many
cdr3_nt: TGCGCCAGCAGCCTACGGACAGGGGGCTCGAATGGCTACACCTTC
cdr3_aa: CASSLRTGGSNGYTF

v_call: TRBV6-2/TRBV6-3
j_call: TRBJ2-7
d_call: TRBD2
clone_size: many
cdr3_nt: TGTGCCAGCAGTGACGCTAGCGGGGGGGCTCTCTACGAGCAGTACTTC
cdr3_aa: CASSDASGGALYEQYF

v_call: TRBV7-8
j_call: TRBJ1-1
d_call: NA
clone_size: many
cdr3_nt: TGTGCCAGCAGCCAAGCGTTCGGGACAAGGGACCGAGACACTGAAGCTTTCTTT
cdr3_aa: CASSQAFGTRDRDTEAFF

v_call: TRBV28
j_call: TRBJ2-7
d_call: TRBD1
clone_size: few
cdr3_nt: TGTGCCAGCAGTTTAGCGAGGACAGGGACGGGGGTTGACGAGCAGTACTTC
cdr3_aa: CASSLARTGTGVDEQYF

v_call: TRBV11-2
j_call: TRBJ2-2
d_call: NA
clone_size: many
cdr3_nt: TGTGCCAGCAGCTTAGCACACAACACCGGGGAGCTGTTTTTT
cdr3_aa: CASSLAHNTGELFF

v_call: TRBV11-1
j_call: TRBJ2-2
d_call: NA
clone_size: NA
cdr3_nt: TGTGCCAGCAGCTTATCTCCGGGCCCATGGGCCGGGGAGCTGTTTTTT
cdr3_aa: CASSLSPGPWAGELFF

v_call: TRBV19
j_call: TRBJ2-2
d_call: NA
clone_size: many
cdr3_nt: TGTGCCAGTATAGAATCGGGGCGCACCGGGGAGCTGTTTTTT
cdr3_aa: CASIESGRTGELFF